A selection of T cell receptor beta chains follows, all from one sample in a study of spatial heterogeneity in lung cancer. TCRdb called the 5' RACE reads again in MiXCR, with one record for every CDR3 protein. The sample lists roughly 23,000 distinct CDR3 sequences; roughly 4.7% were seen once. Sequenced here: PBMCs, sampled at surgery. These receptors were collected from a male donor with early-stage non-small cell lung cancer. The CDR3 runs from the conserved cysteine through the conserved F or W. The D gene is left open where the match is weak. Not all rows give a size; the values are once, few, many and, for expanded clones, a class.

V gene: TRBV7-6; J gene: TRBJ1-2; D gene: -; clone size: many; CDR3 DNA: TGTGCCAGCAGCAACACAGGTCGCTGGGGCTACACCTTC; CDR3 protein: CASSNTGRWGYTF
V gene: TRBV5-1; J gene: TRBJ2-6; D gene: -; clone size: many; CDR3 DNA: TGCGCCAGCAGACCCTGGACAGACTACTCCTCTGGGGCCAACGTCCTGACTTTC; CDR3 protein: CASRPWTDYSSGANVLTF
V gene: TRBV18; J gene: TRBJ2-2; D gene: TRBD2; clone size: many; CDR3 DNA: TGTGCCAGCTCACCTAGGCGCCGGGGGGACACCGGGGAGCTGTTTTTT; CDR3 protein: CASSPRRRGDTGELFF
V gene: TRBV6-5; J gene: TRBJ2-7; D gene: -; clone size: medium-sized; CDR3 DNA: TGTGCCAGCAGTTACTCGATTATTGGCCTATACGAGCAGTACTTC; CDR3 protein: CASSYSIIGLYEQYF
V gene: TRBV5-1; J gene: TRBJ2-7; D gene: -; clone size: many; CDR3 DNA: TGCGCCAGCAGCTTGGAGCAGGGTACCTACGAGCAGTACTTC; CDR3 protein: CASSLEQGTYEQYF
V gene: TRBV12-3/TRBV12-4; J gene: TRBJ2-5; D gene: -; clone size: medium-sized; CDR3 DNA: TGTGCCAGCAGTCTCTCGGAGACCCAGTACTTC; CDR3 protein: CASSLSETQYF
V gene: TRBV5-1; J gene: TRBJ2-7; D gene: TRBD1; clone size: many; CDR3 DNA: TGCGCCAGCAACGGGACAGCCAGCTCCTACGAGCAGTACTTC; CDR3 protein: CASNGTASSYEQYF
V gene: TRBV10-3; J gene: TRBJ2-1; D gene: TRBD2; clone size: many; CDR3 DNA: TGTGCCACCCGGGGGACTAGCGAAAACAATGAGCAGTTCTTC; CDR3 protein: CATRGTSENNEQFF
V gene: TRBV11-2; J gene: TRBJ2-3; D gene: -; clone size: -; CDR3 DNA: TGTGCCAGCAGCGAGGGCGCAGATACGCAGTATTTT; CDR3 protein: CASSEGADTQYF
V gene: TRBV7-2; J gene: TRBJ1-4; D gene: -; clone size: many; CDR3 DNA: TGTGCCAGCAGCTGGGGGGGCCCGAACGGGCGCGAAAAACTGTTTTTT; CDR3 protein: CASSWGGPNGREKLFF
V gene: TRBV19; J gene: TRBJ1-4; D gene: -; clone size: many; CDR3 DNA: TGTGCCAGTAGTCTCGGGACATCGTTGGCGGAAAAACTGTTTTTT; CDR3 protein: CASSLGTSLAEKLFF
V gene: TRBV29-1; J gene: TRBJ2-3; D gene: TRBD2; clone size: many; CDR3 DNA: TGCAGCGTCCTGGGAGGGAGCGGGGGGAGGACAGATACGCAGTATTTT; CDR3 protein: CSVLGGSGGRTDTQYF
V gene: TRBV19; J gene: TRBJ1-6; D gene: -; clone size: many; CDR3 DNA: TGTGCCAGTTCGGCCTCAAATTCACCCCTCCACTTT; CDR3 protein: CASSASNSPLHF
V gene: TRBV28; J gene: TRBJ2-2; D gene: TRBD1; clone size: many; CDR3 DNA: TGTGCCAGCAGTCCCCGCGAGACAGGGACCCTGAACACCGGGGAGCTGTTTTTT; CDR3 protein: CASSPRETGTLNTGELFF
V gene: TRBV2; J gene: TRBJ1-3; D gene: TRBD1; clone size: -; CDR3 DNA: TGTGCCAGCAGAAAAGACAGGGTTCAACCTGGAAACACCATATATTTT; CDR3 protein: CASRKDRVQPGNTIYF
V gene: TRBV20-1; J gene: TRBJ1-5; D gene: -; clone size: many; CDR3 DNA: TGCAGTGGGGCACGGGAGACCAATCAGCCCCAGCATTTT; CDR3 protein: CSGARETNQPQHF
V gene: TRBV20-1; J gene: TRBJ2-1; D gene: -; clone size: many; CDR3 DNA: TGCAGTGCCCACCCCCCAGGACGAAAAGAAGACAATGAGCAGTTCTTC; CDR3 protein: CSAHPPGRKEDNEQFF
V gene: TRBV4-3; J gene: TRBJ1-4; D gene: TRBD1; clone size: many; CDR3 DNA: TGCGCCAGCAGCCAAGCGCTCCCTCAGGGGGGGCGGGAAAAACTGTTTTTT; CDR3 protein: CASSQALPQGGREKLFF
V gene: TRBV18; J gene: TRBJ1-3; D gene: -; clone size: many; CDR3 DNA: TGTGCCAGCTCACCTGCTAAGGGCTCTGGAAACACCATATATTTT; CDR3 protein: CASSPAKGSGNTIYF
V gene: TRBV5-4; J gene: TRBJ2-7; D gene: TRBD2; clone size: many; CDR3 DNA: TGTGCCAGCAGCTGGGGAGGGACTAGCGGGAGGTACGAGCAGTACTTC; CDR3 protein: CASSWGGTSGRYEQYF
V gene: TRBV9; J gene: TRBJ2-5; D gene: -; clone size: medium-sized; CDR3 DNA: TGTGCCAGCAGCGCCACCAGCCAAGAGACCCAGTACTTC; CDR3 protein: CASSATSQETQYF
V gene: TRBV21-1; J gene: TRBJ1-6; D gene: -; clone size: many; CDR3 DNA: TGTGCCAGCAACCCCCTGCCTTCCTCACCCCTCCACTTT; CDR3 protein: CASNPLPSSPLHF
V gene: TRBV5-1; J gene: TRBJ1-3; D gene: -; clone size: many; CDR3 DNA: TGCGCCAGCAGCTATTACAGGGCGAACTCTGGAAACACCATATATTTT; CDR3 protein: CASSYYRANSGNTIYF
V gene: TRBV28; J gene: TRBJ1-5; D gene: -; clone size: many; CDR3 DNA: TGTGCCAGCAGTTTAGTACAGATAAATCAGCCCCAGCATTTT; CDR3 protein: CASSLVQINQPQHF
V gene: TRBV7-2; J gene: TRBJ2-3; D gene: -; clone size: many; CDR3 DNA: TGTGCCAGCACCTTAACGACTAGCACAGATACGCAGTATTTT; CDR3 protein: CASTLTTSTDTQYF
V gene: TRBV29-1; J gene: TRBJ2-2; D gene: -; clone size: many; CDR3 DNA: TGCAGCGTTGACGAATTGGACACCGGGGAGCTGTTTTTT; CDR3 protein: CSVDELDTGELFF
V gene: TRBV28; J gene: TRBJ1-2; D gene: TRBD1; clone size: many; CDR3 DNA: TGTGCCAGCAGTTCCCTAGAACGACAGGGGACCTTC; CDR3 protein: CASSSLERQGTF
V gene: TRBV20-1; J gene: TRBJ2-5; D gene: TRBD2; clone size: many; CDR3 DNA: TGCAGTGCTAGTGCCGGGACTAGCCAACGAGAGACCCAGTACTTC; CDR3 protein: CSASAGTSQRETQYF
V gene: TRBV5-1; J gene: TRBJ2-6; D gene: -; clone size: medium-sized; CDR3 DNA: TGCGCCAGCAGCTTGCTCTCTGGGGCCAACGTCCTGACTTTC; CDR3 protein: CASSLLSGANVLTF
V gene: TRBV20-1; J gene: TRBJ1-5; D gene: -; clone size: many; CDR3 DNA: TGCAGTGCTAGTAGCAGGATCAATCAGCCCCAGCATTTT; CDR3 protein: CSASSRINQPQHF
V gene: TRBV10-3; J gene: TRBJ2-1; D gene: TRBD2; clone size: many; CDR3 DNA: TGTGCCATAACCGGGACTAGCAATGAGCAGTTCTTC; CDR3 protein: CAITGTSNEQFF
V gene: TRBV6-1; J gene: TRBJ2-3; D gene: TRBD2; clone size: -; CDR3 DNA: TGTGCCAGCGACTCCTTCCAGCGGGGAAGCACAGATACGCAGTATTTT; CDR3 protein: CASDSFQRGSTDTQYF
V gene: TRBV6-2/TRBV6-3; J gene: TRBJ2-1; D gene: -; clone size: many; CDR3 DNA: TGTGCCAGCCAGAAACCGGGTCTAGGCTATGAGCAGTTCTTC; CDR3 protein: CASQKPGLGYEQFF
V gene: TRBV6-2/TRBV6-3; J gene: TRBJ2-5; D gene: TRBD2; clone size: many; CDR3 DNA: TGTGCCAGCAGTTACTTGACTAGCGAAGAGACCCAGTACTTC; CDR3 protein: CASSYLTSEETQYF
V gene: TRBV20-1; J gene: TRBJ2-1; D gene: -; clone size: many; CDR3 DNA: TGCAGTGCTAGAGATGCCCAAACTAATAATGAGCAGTTCTTC; CDR3 protein: CSARDAQTNNEQFF
V gene: TRBV7-9; J gene: TRBJ2-1; D gene: TRBD2; clone size: many; CDR3 DNA: TGTGCCAGCAGCTTTAGCGGGGGGAGAGACACCAGAGAGTTCTTC; CDR3 protein: CASSFSGGRDTREFF
V gene: TRBV10-3; J gene: TRBJ2-3; D gene: -; clone size: many; CDR3 DNA: TGTGCCATCAGTGACAGCCTCAGCACAGATACGCAGTATTTT; CDR3 protein: CAISDSLSTDTQYF
V gene: TRBV9; J gene: TRBJ1-1; D gene: TRBD1; clone size: many; CDR3 DNA: TGTGCCAGCAGCGCCGGACAGGGAAGGATTCCATACGCTTTCTTT; CDR3 protein: CASSAGQGRIPYAFF
V gene: TRBV24-1; J gene: TRBJ2-1; D gene: TRBD2; clone size: many; CDR3 DNA: TGTGCCTCGGCGGGGGAATATTACAATGAGCAGTTCTTC; CDR3 protein: CASAGEYYNEQFF
V gene: TRBV11-1; J gene: TRBJ2-2; D gene: -; clone size: medium-sized; CDR3 DNA: TGTGCCAGCAGCTTAGGGTCCGTGGGCACCGGGGAGCTGTTTTTT; CDR3 protein: CASSLGSVGTGELFF
V gene: TRBV7-2; J gene: TRBJ2-1; D gene: -; clone size: many; CDR3 DNA: TGTGCCAGCAGCCCGGGACCTACTGGCAATGAGCAGTTCTTC; CDR3 protein: CASSPGPTGNEQFF
V gene: TRBV20-1; J gene: TRBJ1-5; D gene: TRBD1; clone size: medium-sized; CDR3 DNA: TGCAGTGCTTCCCCGGGACAGGATCAGCCCCAGCATTTT; CDR3 protein: CSASPGQDQPQHF
V gene: TRBV18; J gene: TRBJ2-7; D gene: -; clone size: many; CDR3 DNA: TGTGCCAGCTCACCTGTGGGATACGAGCAGTACTTC; CDR3 protein: CASSPVGYEQYF
V gene: TRBV4-1; J gene: TRBJ1-3; D gene: -; clone size: many; CDR3 DNA: TGCGCCAGCAGCCAAGAAAAGTCCATGGGGTCAGGGAGCGAAAACACCATATATTTT; CDR3 protein: CASSQEKSMGSGSENTIYF
V gene: TRBV6-1; J gene: TRBJ1-2; D gene: -; clone size: -; CDR3 DNA: TGTGCCAGCAGTGATCCCCCGCGGTATGGCTACACCTTC; CDR3 protein: CASSDPPRYGYTF
V gene: TRBV6-2/TRBV6-3; J gene: TRBJ2-5; D gene: TRBD2; clone size: once; CDR3 DNA: TGTGCCAGCAGTCGAGGACTAGCGGGAGGAGGAGAGACCCAGTACTTC; CDR3 protein: CASSRGLAGGGETQYF
V gene: TRBV4-2; J gene: TRBJ1-6; D gene: -; clone size: many; CDR3 DNA: TGTGCCAGCAGCCGGGACACTAATTCACCCCTCCACTTT; CDR3 protein: CASSRDTNSPLHF
V gene: TRBV5-1; J gene: TRBJ2-5; D gene: TRBD2; clone size: -; CDR3 DNA: TGCGCCAGCAGCCGTACTAGCGGAGAAGAGACCCAGTACTTC; CDR3 protein: CASSRTSGEETQYF
V gene: TRBV6-2/TRBV6-3; J gene: TRBJ1-5; D gene: -; clone size: many; CDR3 DNA: TGTGCCAGCAGTTACACAGGGCAGGGCAATCAGCCCCAGCATTTT; CDR3 protein: CASSYTGQGNQPQHF
V gene: TRBV4-2; J gene: TRBJ1-5; D gene: TRBD1; clone size: many; CDR3 DNA: TGTGCCAGCAGCCCAGGGACAGGCAATCAGCCCCAGCATTTT; CDR3 protein: CASSPGTGNQPQHF
V gene: TRBV4-2; J gene: TRBJ2-1; D gene: TRBD2; clone size: many; CDR3 DNA: TGTGCCAGCAGCCAGAGGACTAGCGGGGGGGCCACCCCCTACAATGAGCAGTTCTTC; CDR3 protein: CASSQRTSGGATPYNEQFF
V gene: TRBV27; J gene: TRBJ1-1; D gene: -; clone size: many; CDR3 DNA: TGTGCCAGCAGTTTAGAGGGCAGGTGGACTGAAGCTTTCTTT; CDR3 protein: CASSLEGRWTEAFF